These T cell receptor beta chains were read from a single sample in a study of identical twins. TCRdb fed the 5' RACE reads into MiXCR, producing one record per CDR3 protein. Among about 190,000 distinct CDR3 sequences listed, approximately 15% were seen once. These records were also assigned to another study, of T cells expressing NK-cell markers.

The specimen sequenced was CD8+ T cells sorted from blood. The receptors shown here come from a woman aged 18-35 years in good health. The CDR3 runs from the conserved cysteine through the conserved F or W. The D gene is left open where the match is weak. The size field is filled for only some rows; it gives once, few, many or a size class.

clone_size j_call v_call d_call cdr3_nt cdr3_aa
few TRBJ1-4 TRBV7-9 - TGTGCCAGCAGCACAGGGACCGCTAATGAAAAACTGTTTTTT CASSTGTANEKLFF
many TRBJ2-1 TRBV6-4 TRBD2 TGTGCCAGCAGTCATAGCGGGACTTCCTACAATGAGCAGTTCTTC CASSHSGTSYNEQFF
few TRBJ2-5 TRBV21-1 - TGTGCCAGCAGCATAGGGACAGCCTACCAAGAGACCCAGTACTTC CASSIGTAYQETQYF
- TRBJ2-7 TRBV6-2/TRBV6-3 - TGTGCCAGCAGTTTTACGGGACTGTACCGCGAGCAGTACTTC CASSFTGLYREQYF
- TRBJ2-7 TRBV7-3 TRBD1 TGTGCCAGCAGACCGACAGGGAGCTACGAGCAGTACTTC CASRPTGSYEQYF
few TRBJ2-3 TRBV29-1 - TGCAGCGTTGAAGGGGGCCCCGGGGATACGCAGTATTTT CSVEGGPGDTQYF
- TRBJ2-7 TRBV30 TRBD2 TGTGCCTGGAGTGGACTAGCGGGAGTATACAACGAGCAGTACTTC CAWSGLAGVYNEQYF
- TRBJ1-1 TRBV7-2 TRBD1 TGTGCCAGCAGACGTACAGGGGAGAACACTGAAGCTTTCTTT CASRRTGENTEAFF
- TRBJ2-1 TRBV7-3 - TGTGCCAGCAGCGTAGGGGTTCGAGGGGTAGGTGAGCAGTTCTTC CASSVGVRGVGEQFF
few TRBJ1-1 TRBV12-3/TRBV12-4 - TGTGCCAGCAGTGGGGGCCTGGGAGGGACTGAAGCTTTCTTT CASSGGLGGTEAFF
few TRBJ2-3 TRBV4-3 - TGCGCCAGCAGCCAAGGACTAGTCGATACGCAGTATTTT CASSQGLVDTQYF
- TRBJ2-3 TRBV7-8 - TGTGCCAGCAGCTACGTACCGGCCGGGACCGTTATAGCAGATACGCAGTATTTT CASSYVPAGTVIADTQYF
- TRBJ2-7 TRBV6-2/TRBV6-3 TRBD2 TGTGCCAGCAGTTACTACGGACTAGTGGACGCGTACTTC CASSYYGLVDAYF
few TRBJ2-7 TRBV9 TRBD1 TGTGCCAGCAGCACAGGACAGGGGAGCGAGCAGTACTTC CASSTGQGSEQYF
few TRBJ2-6 TRBV12-5 - TGTGCTAGTGCCCAGGACTCGTGGGCAGGGGCCAACGTCCTGACTTTC CASAQDSWAGANVLTF
many TRBJ2-7 TRBV29-1 - TGCAGCGTCCCCACTACAGGGTCCTCCTACGAGCAGTACTTC CSVPTTGSSYEQYF
- TRBJ1-5 TRBV18 - TGTGCCAGCTCGACCGCTACCTGGAATCAGCCCCAGCATTTT CASSTATWNQPQHF
- TRBJ1-1 TRBV11-3 TRBD1 TGTGCCAGCAGCCCCCGACAGGGAATCCCTGAAGCTTTCTTT CASSPRQGIPEAFF
- TRBJ2-5 TRBV5-5 - TGTGCCAGCAGCCCCGATATTCGAGTAAAAGAGACCCAGTACTTC CASSPDIRVKETQYF
many TRBJ1-1 TRBV12-3/TRBV12-4 - TGTGCCAGCAGTTTAGCGGAGGTGGGCACTGAAGCTTTCTTT CASSLAEVGTEAFF
- TRBJ2-7 TRBV11-2 - TGTGCCAGCAGCTTGAGCACCCCACAAAGGACCTACGAGCAGTACTTC CASSLSTPQRTYEQYF
few TRBJ2-1 TRBV13 TRBD1 TGTGCCAGCAGCGCCGCCGGGACAGGGATACATGAGCAGTTCTTC CASSAAGTGIHEQFF
- TRBJ2-6 TRBV7-3 - TGTGCCAGCAGCCTATTAGGCCCGAGCTCTGGGGCCAACGTCCTGACTTTC CASSLLGPSSGANVLTF
few TRBJ2-3 TRBV4-3 - TGCGCCAGCAGCCAAGGGGGGCCTACACGGCAGAGTCCCAAAAAGGATACGCAGTATTTT CASSQGGPTRQSPKKDTQYF
- TRBJ2-1 TRBV20-1 TRBD2 TGCAGTGCGACGGCGGCGGGAGGGCCCGAGCAGTTCTTC CSATAAGGPEQFF
few TRBJ1-2 TRBV3-1 TRBD1 TGTGCCAGCAGCCCGCGGGACAGGGGAAAGTGGAATGGCTACACCTTC CASSPRDRGKWNGYTF
few TRBJ1-1 TRBV6-1 - TGTGCCAGCAGGACGGGGGCGGCCGGGGGGTACACTGAAGCTTTCTTT CASRTGAAGGYTEAFF
- TRBJ2-3 TRBV10-2 TRBD2 TGCGCCAGCAGCGCTGTCCCGGGACTAGCGGGAGGAACAGATACGCAGTATTTT CASSAVPGLAGGTDTQYF
- TRBJ2-1 TRBV11-1 TRBD2 TGTGCCAGCAGCTTAAGCCGCTCAGCGGGGGGGCTTGGCAATGAGCAGTTCTTC CASSLSRSAGGLGNEQFF
few TRBJ2-6 TRBV5-5 - TGTGCCAGCAGTCCCGGGACTGCATCGACTGGGGCCAACGTCCTGACTTTC CASSPGTASTGANVLTF
- TRBJ2-1 TRBV5-1 TRBD1 TGCGCCAGCAGCTTCCTCCCAGGACAGGGGATAAATGAGCAGTTCTTC CASSFLPGQGINEQFF
- TRBJ1-3 TRBV9 TRBD1 TGTGCCAGCAGCGTAAGACAGGAGAGGACAGGGTCTTCAGGAAACACCATATATTTT CASSVRQERTGSSGNTIYF
few TRBJ2-3 TRBV27 - TGTGCCAGCACCGGTTTTAGCACAGATACGCAGTATTTT CASTGFSTDTQYF
- TRBJ2-5 TRBV20-1 - TGCAGTGCTAGAGACCGCCCCGGGATGTGGGTTCAAGAGACCCAGTACTTC CSARDRPGMWVQETQYF
few TRBJ1-1 TRBV24-1 TRBD1 TGTGCCACCAGTGCCCGGACAGGGGAAGCTTTCTTT CATSARTGEAFF
few TRBJ2-3 TRBV7-9 - TGTGCCAGCAGCTCCCAAACAGGGTCAACAGATACGCAGTATTTT CASSSQTGSTDTQYF
- TRBJ2-5 TRBV5-1 - TGCGCCAGCAGCTTGCCCAACAGGGATGGAGAGACCCAGTACTTC CASSLPNRDGETQYF
- TRBJ2-1 TRBV5-6 TRBD2 TGTGCCAGCACCCTGGGACTAGCGGGGGGTAAGGAGCAGTTCTTC CASTLGLAGGKEQFF
few TRBJ2-1 TRBV4-3 - TGCGCCAGCAGCCAAGGACTACTAAATCGCTACAATGAGCAGTTCTTC CASSQGLLNRYNEQFF
many TRBJ1-1 TRBV5-1 TRBD1 TGCGCCAGCAGCGGAGGACAGGGAAACACTGAAGCTTTCTTT CASSGGQGNTEAFF
few TRBJ2-7 TRBV7-9 - TGTGCCAGCAGCCCGATCTACGAGCAGTACTTC CASSPIYEQYF
- TRBJ1-1 TRBV6-2/TRBV6-3 - TGTGCCAGCAGACAGGAAATCATGAACACTGAAGCTTTCTTT CASRQEIMNTEAFF
- TRBJ1-2 TRBV9 - TGTGCCAGCAGCGACGAGGGGGGCTACACCTTC CASSDEGGYTF
- TRBJ2-7 TRBV6-1 TRBD2 TGTGCCAGCAGGAGGGGACTAGCGTCCTCCTACGAGCAGTACTTC CASRRGLASSYEQYF
few TRBJ2-2 TRBV12-3/TRBV12-4 TRBD2 TGTGCCAGCAGGGGAGCGGGGGGAATTTCCACCGGGGAGCTGTTTTTT CASRGAGGISTGELFF
- TRBJ1-5 TRBV7-8 - TGTGCCAGCAGCTTAGGGGCCAGGGTGGATCATCAGCATTTT CASSLGARVDHQHF
many TRBJ1-1 TRBV29-1 TRBD1 TGCAGCGTTGATACAGGGGTAAACACTGAAGCTTTCTTT CSVDTGVNTEAFF
once TRBJ2-7 TRBV7-9 - TGTGCCAGCAGCTTAGCGTCTGCAGGCTCCCACGAGCAGTACTTC CASSLASAGSHEQYF
- TRBJ2-7 TRBV6-2/TRBV6-3 - TGTGCCAGCAGTTACTTTATAGACTCTGCGGGTCAATACGAGCAGTACTTC CASSYFIDSAGQYEQYF
- TRBJ1-1 TRBV12-3/TRBV12-4 - TGTGCCAGCAGTTTAATAGGTTGGCAGGGCCCTGAAGCTTTCTTT CASSLIGWQGPEAFF
- TRBJ2-7 TRBV5-1 - TGCGCCAGCAGCTTGGATCAGTACTACGAGCAGTACTTC CASSLDQYYEQYF
few TRBJ1-1 TRBV30 - TGTGCCTGGAGTGTGAGGTCAGGGCTGAACACTGAAGCTTTCTTT CAWSVRSGLNTEAFF